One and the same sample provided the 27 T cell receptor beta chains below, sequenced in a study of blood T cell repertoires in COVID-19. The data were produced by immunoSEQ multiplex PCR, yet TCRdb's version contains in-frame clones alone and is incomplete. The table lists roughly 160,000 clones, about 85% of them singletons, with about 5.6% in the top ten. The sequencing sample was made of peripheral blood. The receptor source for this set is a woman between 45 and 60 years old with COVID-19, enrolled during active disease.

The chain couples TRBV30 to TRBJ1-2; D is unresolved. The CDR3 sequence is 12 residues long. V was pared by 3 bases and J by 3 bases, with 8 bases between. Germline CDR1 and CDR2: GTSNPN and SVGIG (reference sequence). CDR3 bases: TGTGCCTGGAGGGGCCAGGACTATGGCTACACCTTC. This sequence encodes CAWRGQDYGYTF.

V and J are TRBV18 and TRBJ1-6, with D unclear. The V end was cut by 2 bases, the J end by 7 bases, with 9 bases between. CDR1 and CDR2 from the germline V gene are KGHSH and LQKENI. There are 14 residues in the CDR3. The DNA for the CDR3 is TGTGCCAGCTCACCATCGGGTCTGAATTCACCCCTCCACTTT. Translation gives CASSPSGLNSPLHF. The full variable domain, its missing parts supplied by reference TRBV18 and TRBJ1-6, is NAGVMQNPRHLVRRRGQEARLRCSPMKGHSHVYWYRQLPEEGLKFMVYLQKENIIDESGMPKERFSAEFPKEGPSILRIQQVVRGDSAAYFCASSPSGLNSPLHFGNGTRLTVT.

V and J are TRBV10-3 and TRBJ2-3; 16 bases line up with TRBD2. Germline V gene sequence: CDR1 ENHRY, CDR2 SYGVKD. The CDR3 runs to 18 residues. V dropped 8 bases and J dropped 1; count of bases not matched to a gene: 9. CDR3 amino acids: CAIESGTSGGAGTDTQYF. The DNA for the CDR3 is TGTGCCATCGAATCCGGGACTAGCGGGGGGGCCGGCACAGATACGCAGTATTTT.

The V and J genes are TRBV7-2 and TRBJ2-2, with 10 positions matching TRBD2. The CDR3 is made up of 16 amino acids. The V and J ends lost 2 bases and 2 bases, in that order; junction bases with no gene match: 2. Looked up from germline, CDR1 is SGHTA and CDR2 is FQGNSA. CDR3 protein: CASSLRTSGNTGELFF. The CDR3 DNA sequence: TGTGCCAGCAGCTTACGGACTAGCGGAAACACCGGGGAGCTGTTTTTT.

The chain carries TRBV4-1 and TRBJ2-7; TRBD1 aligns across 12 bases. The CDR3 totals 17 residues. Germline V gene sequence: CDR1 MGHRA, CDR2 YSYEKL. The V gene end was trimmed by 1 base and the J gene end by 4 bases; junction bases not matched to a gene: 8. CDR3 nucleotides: TGCGCCAGCAGCCAAGTATTCCGGGACAGGGGGCTGTACGAGCAGTACTTC. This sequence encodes CASSQVFRDRGLYEQYF.

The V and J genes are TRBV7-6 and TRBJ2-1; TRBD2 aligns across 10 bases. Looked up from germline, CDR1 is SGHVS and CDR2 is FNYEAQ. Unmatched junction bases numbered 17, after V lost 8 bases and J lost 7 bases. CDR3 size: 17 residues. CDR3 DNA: TGTGCCAGCTCCAAAGGCCTAGCGGGGGCTCTCTCAAATGAGCAGTTCTTC. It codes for CASSKGLAGALSNEQFF.

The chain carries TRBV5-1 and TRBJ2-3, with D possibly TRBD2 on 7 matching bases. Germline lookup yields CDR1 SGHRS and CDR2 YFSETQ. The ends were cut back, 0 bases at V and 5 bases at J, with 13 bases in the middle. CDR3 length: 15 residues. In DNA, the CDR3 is TGCGCCAGCAGCTTGGACGGGGGGCTTGGAGATACGCAGTATTTT. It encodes CASSLDGGLGDTQYF.

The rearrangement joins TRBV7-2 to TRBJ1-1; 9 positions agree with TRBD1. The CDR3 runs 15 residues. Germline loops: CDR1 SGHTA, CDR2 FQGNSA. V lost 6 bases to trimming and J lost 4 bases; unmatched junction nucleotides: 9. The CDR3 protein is CASSYRQGVGTEAFF. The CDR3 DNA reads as TGTGCCAGCAGTTATAGACAGGGGGTGGGCACTGAAGCTTTCTTT.

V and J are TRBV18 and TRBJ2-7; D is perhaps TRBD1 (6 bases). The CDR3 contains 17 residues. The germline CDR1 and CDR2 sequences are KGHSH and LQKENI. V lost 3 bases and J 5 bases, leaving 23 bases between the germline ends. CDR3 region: CASSPPVGQGKDDEQYF. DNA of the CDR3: TGTGCCAGCTCACCCCCAGTGGGGCAGGGGAAGGATGACGAGCAGTACTTC. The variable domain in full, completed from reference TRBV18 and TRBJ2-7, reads NAGVMQNPRHLVRRRGQEARLRCSPMKGHSHVYWYRQLPEEGLKFMVYLQKENIIDESGMPKERFSAEFPKEGPSILRIQQVVRGDSAAYFCASSPPVGQGKDDEQYFGPGTRLTVT.

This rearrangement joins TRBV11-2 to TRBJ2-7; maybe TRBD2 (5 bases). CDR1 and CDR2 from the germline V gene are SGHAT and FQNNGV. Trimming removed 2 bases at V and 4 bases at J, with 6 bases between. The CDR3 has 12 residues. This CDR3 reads CASSLRGYEQYF. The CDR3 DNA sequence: TGTGCCAGCAGCTTAAGAGGGTACGAGCAGTACTTC.

The CDR3 DNA is TGTGCCAGCAGAGCCGCCAGGGACACTGAAGCTTTCTTT. Protein: CASRAARDTEAFF. V gene TRBV2 combines with J gene TRBJ1-1; a possible D gene is TRBD1 (5 bases). This CDR3 comprises 13 residues. V was shortened by 6 bases and J by 3 bases, with 11 bases between the two germline ends. Germline-derived CDR1 and CDR2 are SNHLY and FYNNEI.

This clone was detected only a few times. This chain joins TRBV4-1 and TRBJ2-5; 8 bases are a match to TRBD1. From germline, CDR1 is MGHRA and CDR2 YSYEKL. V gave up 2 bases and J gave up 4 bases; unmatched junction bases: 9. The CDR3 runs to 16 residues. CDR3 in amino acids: CASSQLPRGLGETQYF. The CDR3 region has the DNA TGCGCCAGCAGCCAACTTCCCAGGGGGCTAGGAGAGACCCAGTACTTC.

The CDR3 nucleotides read TGTGCCAGCAGACATAGCGGGGGGGCGTCCTACGAGCAGTACTTC. Amino acids: CASRHSGGASYEQYF. V usage is TRBV27 and J usage is TRBJ2-7, with 11 bases lining up with TRBD2. The CDR3 consists of 15 residues. CDR1 and CDR2 from the germline V gene are MNHEY and SMNVEV (reference sequence). V trimming: 6 bases; J trimming: 1 base; junction bases outside the gene matches: 5.

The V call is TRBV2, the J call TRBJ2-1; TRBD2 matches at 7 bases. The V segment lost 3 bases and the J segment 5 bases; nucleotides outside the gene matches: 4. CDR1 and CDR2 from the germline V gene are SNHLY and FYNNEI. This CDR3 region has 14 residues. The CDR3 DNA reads TGTGCCAGCAGTGAGCTAGCGGAGAACAATGAGCAGTTCTTC. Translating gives CASSELAENNEQFF.

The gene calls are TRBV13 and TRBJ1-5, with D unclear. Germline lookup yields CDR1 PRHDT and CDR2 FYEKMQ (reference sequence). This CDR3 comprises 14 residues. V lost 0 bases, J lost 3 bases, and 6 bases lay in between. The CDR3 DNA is TGTGCCAGCAGCTTAGGGGGCCACAATCAGCCCCAGCATTTT. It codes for CASSLGGHNQPQHF. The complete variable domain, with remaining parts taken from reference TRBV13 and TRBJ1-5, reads AAGVIQSPRHLIKEKRETATLKCYPIPRHDTVYWYQQGPGQDPQFLISFYEKMQSDKGSIPDRFSAQQFSDYHSELNMSSLELGDSALYFCASSLGGHNQPQHFGDGTRLSIL.

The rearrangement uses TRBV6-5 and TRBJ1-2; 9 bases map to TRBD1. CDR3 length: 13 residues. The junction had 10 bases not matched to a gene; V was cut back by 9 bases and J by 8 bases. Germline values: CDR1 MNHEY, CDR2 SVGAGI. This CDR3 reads CASTGQGGMGYTF. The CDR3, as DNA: TGTGCCAGTACGGGACAGGGAGGAATGGGCTACACCTTC.

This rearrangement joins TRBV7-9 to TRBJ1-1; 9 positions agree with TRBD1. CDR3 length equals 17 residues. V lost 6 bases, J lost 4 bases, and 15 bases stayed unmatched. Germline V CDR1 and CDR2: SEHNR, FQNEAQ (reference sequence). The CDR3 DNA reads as TGTGCCAGCAGTTCCGACCGGGACAGGGTCGTCGGCACTGAAGCTTTCTTT. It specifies CASSSDRDRVVGTEAFF.

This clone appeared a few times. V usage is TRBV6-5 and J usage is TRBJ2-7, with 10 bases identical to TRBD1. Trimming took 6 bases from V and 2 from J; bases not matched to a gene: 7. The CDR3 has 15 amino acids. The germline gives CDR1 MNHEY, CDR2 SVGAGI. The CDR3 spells CASRPSGTGAYEQYF. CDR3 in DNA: TGTGCCAGCAGGCCCTCCGGGACAGGGGCCTACGAGCAGTACTTC.

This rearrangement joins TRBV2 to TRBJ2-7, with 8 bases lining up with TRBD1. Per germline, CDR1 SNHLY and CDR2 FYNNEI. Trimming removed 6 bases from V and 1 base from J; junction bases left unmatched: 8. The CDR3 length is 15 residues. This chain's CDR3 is CASSGDRTPSYEQYF. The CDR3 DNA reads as TGTGCCAGCAGCGGGGACAGGACTCCTTCCTACGAGCAGTACTTC. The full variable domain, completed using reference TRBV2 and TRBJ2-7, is EPEVTQTPSHQVTQMGQEVILRCVPISNHLYFYWYRQILGQKVEFLVSFYNNEISEKSEIFDDQFSVERPDGSNFTLKIRSTKLEDSAMYFCASSGDRTPSYEQYFGPGTRLTVT.

The CDR3 reads CASSQDWRAYEQYF. The DNA for the CDR3 is TGTGCCAGCAGCCAAGACTGGCGGGCCTACGAGCAGTACTTC. J is TRBJ2-7 and V is TRBV3-1 (or the pseudogene TRBV3-2), with D perhaps matching TRBD2 (5 bases). The V and J ends lost 0 bases and 2 bases respectively, with 8 bases between them. The germline V gene encodes CDR1 LGHDT and CDR2 YNNKEL (reference sequence). The CDR3 is 14 residues long.

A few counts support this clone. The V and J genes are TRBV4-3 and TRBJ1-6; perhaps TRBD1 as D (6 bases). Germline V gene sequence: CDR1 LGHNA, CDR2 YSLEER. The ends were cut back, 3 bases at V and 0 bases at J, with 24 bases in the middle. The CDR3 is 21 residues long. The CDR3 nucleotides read TGCGCCAGCAGCCAGGTTCTTCAGGACAGTAGCCCCGGCTCCTATAATTCACCCCTCCACTTT. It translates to CASSQVLQDSSPGSYNSPLHF.

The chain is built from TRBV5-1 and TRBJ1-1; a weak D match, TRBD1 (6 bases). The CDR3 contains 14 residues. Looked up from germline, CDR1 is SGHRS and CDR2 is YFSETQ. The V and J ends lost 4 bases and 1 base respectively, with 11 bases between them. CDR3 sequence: CASSTGQPNTEAFF. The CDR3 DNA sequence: TGCGCCAGCAGCACAGGACAGCCGAACACTGAAGCTTTCTTT.

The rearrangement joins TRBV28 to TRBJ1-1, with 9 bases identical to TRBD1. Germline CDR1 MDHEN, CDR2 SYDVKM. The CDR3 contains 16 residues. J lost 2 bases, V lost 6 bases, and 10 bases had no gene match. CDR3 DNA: TGTGCCAGCAGCTCAGGACAGGGGCTACCAAACACTGAAGCTTTCTTT. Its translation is CASSSGQGLPNTEAFF. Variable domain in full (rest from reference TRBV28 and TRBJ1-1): DVKVTQSSRYLVKRTGEKVFLECVQDMDHENMFWYRQDPGLGLRLIYFSYDVKMKEKGDIPEGYSVSREKKERFSLILESASTNQTSMYLCASSSGQGLPNTEAFFGQGTRLTVV.

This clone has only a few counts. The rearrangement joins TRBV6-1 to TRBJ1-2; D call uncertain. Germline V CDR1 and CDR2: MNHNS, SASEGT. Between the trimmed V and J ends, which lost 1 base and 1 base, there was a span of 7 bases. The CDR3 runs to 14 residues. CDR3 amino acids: CASSEGAFNYGYTF. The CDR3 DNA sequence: TGTGCCAGCAGTGAAGGGGCGTTTAACTATGGCTACACCTTC.

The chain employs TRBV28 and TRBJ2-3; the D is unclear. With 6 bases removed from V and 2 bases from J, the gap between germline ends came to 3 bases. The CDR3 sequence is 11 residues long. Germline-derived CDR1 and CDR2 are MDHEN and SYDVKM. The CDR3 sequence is CASRYTDTQYF. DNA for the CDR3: TGTGCCAGCAGGTACACAGATACGCAGTATTTT.

Written as DNA, the CDR3 is TGCGCCAGCAGCTTAAGGGACACCAGCTCCTACGAGCAGTACTTC. It encodes CASSLRDTSSYEQYF. The chain combines TRBV5-1 with TRBJ2-7; TRBD1 is a possible D gene (6 bases). This CDR3 is built from 15 residues. CDR1 is SGHRS and CDR2 is YFSETQ in the germline V gene. V was clipped by 2 bases and J by 0 bases, with 12 bases between them.

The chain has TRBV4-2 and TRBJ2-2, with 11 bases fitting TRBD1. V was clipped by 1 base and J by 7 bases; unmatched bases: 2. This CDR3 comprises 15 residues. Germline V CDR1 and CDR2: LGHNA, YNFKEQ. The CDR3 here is CASSQGTGGNGELFF. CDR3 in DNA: TGTGCCAGCAGCCAAGGGACAGGGGGCAACGGGGAGCTGTTTTTT.